These 19 T cell receptor beta chains were all obtained from the same sample, sequenced in a study of human T cells and chemical hapten exposure. TCRdb re-called the RACE reads with MiXCR, one entry per CDR3 protein. The table has about 120,000 distinct CDR3 sequences, roughly 13% seen once. Time point noted: patch test 1, 2 weeks after DPC sensitization. The treatment is: therapeutic diphenylcyclopropenone sensitization with weekly scalp DPC. The source material was whole blood, sampled in connection with sensitization to the hapten diphenylcyclopropenone (DPC). Source of these receptors: a man younger than 30 with alopecia areata. Some clones in this sample may be carry-over from other donors' samples.

The table lists this clonotype with a few counts. The chain couples TRBV4-3 to TRBJ2-1, with TRBD1 matching over 10 bases. Per germline, CDR1 LGHNA and CDR2 YSLEER. V gave up 0 bases and J gave up 4 bases; unmatched junction bases: 6. This CDR3 is built from 17 residues. The CDR3 nucleotides are TGCGCCAGCAGCCAAGACACAGGACAGGGGGTGTACAATGAGCAGTTCTTC. Its protein product is CASSQDTGQGVYNEQFF.

This clonotype appeared many times. The V gene is TRBV6-2 or TRBV6-3, the J gene TRBJ1-1, with D uncertain. V lost 2 bases to trimming and J lost 4 bases, with 8 bases between them. Per germline, CDR1 MNHEY and CDR2 SVGEGT. The CDR3 covers 13 residues. CDR3 bases: TGTGCCAGCAGTTACAGGGAGTTCACTGAAGCTTTCTTT. As protein: CASSYREFTEAFF.

The rearrangement links TRBV10-3 to TRBJ1-1; the D gene is possibly TRBD1 (5 bases). V shed 7 bases and J shed 1 base, with 10 bases lying between them. CDR1 and CDR2 (germline): ENHRY, SYGVKD. The CDR3 loop spans 13 amino acids. The CDR3 region has the DNA TGTGCCATCAAAGGGGAGGGGAACACTGAAGCTTTCTTT. Its protein product is CAIKGEGNTEAFF.

This clonotype has just a few counts. The chain couples TRBV10-3 to TRBJ1-6, with D perhaps matching TRBD1 (6 bases). CDR1 is ENHRY, CDR2 SYGVKD, per germline. V was pared by 10 bases and J by 7 bases, with 11 bases between. There are 12 residues in the CDR3. CDR3 DNA: TGTGCCACCCGGACAGTGAATTCACCCCTCCACTTT. Amino acids: CATRTVNSPLHF.

The sample holds many counts of this clonotype. This rearrangement joins TRBV15 to TRBJ1-2; a possible D gene is TRBD1 (5 bases). The CDR3 consists of 13 residues. V lost 1 base, J lost 12 bases, and 15 bases lay in between. Germline CDR1 is LNHNV and CDR2 is YYDKDF (reference sequence). CDR3 residues: CATSRVVGHHHTF. Written as DNA, the CDR3 is TGTGCCACCAGCAGAGTGGTAGGACACCATCACACCTTC.

This clonotype was detected a few times. This chain links TRBV16 with TRBJ1-2; D remains ambiguous. The length of the CDR3 is 16 residues. The V gene lost 1 base and the J gene lost 5 bases, with 17 bases spanning the gap. Germline V lookup: CDR1 KGHSY, CDR2 FQNENV. Written as DNA, the CDR3 is TGTGCCAGCAGCCAATTTAAGCGGGGAATCGGGTATGGCTACACCTTC. This translates into CASSQFKRGIGYGYTF.

This clonotype was detected only a few times. This chain joins TRBV20-1 and TRBJ2-4; unclear D gene. The CDR3 covers 11 residues. From germline, CDR1 is DFQATT and CDR2 SNEGSKA (reference sequence). V was trimmed by 6 bases and J by 8 bases, leaving 11 bases between them. Here the CDR3 DNA reads TGCAGTGCCAGCGAATTTCACATTCAGTACTTC. As protein: CSASEFHIQYF.

This clonotype was seen a handful of times. The gene calls are TRBV5-6 and TRBJ2-3, with 7 nucleotides matching TRBD2. Germline loops: CDR1 SGHDT, CDR2 YYEEEE. CDR3 size: 15 residues. V shed 5 bases, J shed 5 bases, and the junction held 11 bases outside the gene matches. The DNA for the CDR3 is TGTGCCAGCAGTCCACTGAGCGGGATGGAAGATACGCAGTATTTT. It is translated as CASSPLSGMEDTQYF.

There are a few counts of this clonotype. The chain has TRBV7-2 and TRBJ1-5; no clear D gene. CDR1 SGHTA and CDR2 FQGNSA come from the germline V gene. The CDR3 totals 15 residues. The V end lost 1 base, the J end lost 1 base, and 8 bases lay between the germline ends. The CDR3 coding sequence is TGTGCCAGCAGCTTAGGAGGGCAGAGCAATCAGCCCCAGCATTTT. Its protein is CASSLGGQSNQPQHF.

This chain uses TRBV3-1 with TRBJ1-5, with a weak D call TRBD1 (6 bases). Trimming stripped 1 base from V and 7 bases from J, with 11 bases between. CDR1 is LGHDT, CDR2 YNNKEL, per germline (reference sequence). There are 14 residues in the CDR3. CDR3 sequence (DNA): TGTGCCAGCAGCCAAGGGGCCGGGGGCCAGCCCCAGCATTTT. Translated: CASSQGAGGQPQHF.

The V call is TRBV15, the J call TRBJ1-4; D is ambiguous. The V and J ends lost 3 bases and 8 bases respectively, with 13 bases between them. Per germline, CDR1 LNHNV and CDR2 YYDKDF (reference sequence). This CDR3 is built from 14 residues. CDR3 sequence reads: CATSSPGNLEKLFF. The CDR3 nucleotides read TGTGCCACCAGCAGTCCGGGGAACCTAGAAAAACTGTTTTTT. The full variable domain, in which reference TRBV15 and TRBJ1-4 provide the parts outside the CDR3, is DAMVIQNPRYQVTQFGKPVTLSCSQTLNHNVMYWYQQKSSQAPKLLFHYYDKDFNNEADTPDNFQSRRPNTSFCFLDIRSPGLGDTAMYLCATSSPGNLEKLFFGSGTQLSVL.

The chain has TRBV9 and TRBJ2-5; D uncertain. V was shortened by 3 bases and J by 2 bases, with 5 bases between the two germline ends. Germline loops: CDR1 SGDLS, CDR2 YYNGEE. The CDR3 runs to 12 residues. The CDR3 spells CASSEVQETQYF. The CDR3 DNA sequence: TGTGCCAGCAGCGAAGTTCAAGAGACCCAGTACTTC.

This chain joins TRBV7-9 and TRBJ1-4; D is ambiguous. The ends were cut back, 5 bases at V and 7 bases at J, with 8 bases in the middle. CDR3 length equals 12 residues. Germline loops: CDR1 SEHNR, CDR2 FQNEAQ (reference sequence). The CDR3 loop reads CASSPLLEKLFF. DNA of the CDR3: TGTGCCAGCAGCCCTCTGCTTGAAAAACTGTTTTTT. The full variable domain, its missing parts supplied by reference TRBV7-9 and TRBJ1-4, is DTGVSQNPRHKITKRGQNVTFRCDPISEHNRLYWYRQTLGQGPEFLTYFQNEAQLEKSRLLSDRFSAERPKGSFSTLEIQRTEQGDSAMYLCASSPLLEKLFFGSGTQLSVL.

This clonotype has just a few counts. The V call is TRBV7-2, the J call TRBJ1-5; the D gene is possibly TRBD1 (5 bases). The CDR3 has 15 residues. Trimming stripped 0 bases from V and 6 bases from J, with 12 bases between. Germline V gene data show CDR1 as SGHTA and CDR2 as FQGNSA. The CDR3 DNA reads TGTGCCAGCAGCTTAGCCTGGCAGGGAGGTCAGCCCCAGCATTTT. It specifies CASSLAWQGGQPQHF.

The genes are TRBV11-3 and TRBJ2-5; D is unclear. There are 13 residues in the CDR3. V lost 1 base and J lost 5, with 8 bases in between. CDR1 is SGHNT and CDR2 is YENEEA in the germline V gene. The CDR3 loop is CASSLALWETQYF. The CDR3 DNA reads TGTGCCAGCAGCTTAGCCCTCTGGGAGACCCAGTACTTC.

V is TRBV6-2 or TRBV6-3 and J is TRBJ1-2; 7 nucleotides match TRBD1. V was clipped by 6 bases and J by 12 bases; unmatched bases: 10. Germline CDR1 reads MNHEY; CDR2 reads SVGEGT. This CDR3 spans 12 amino acids. The DNA of the CDR3 is TGTGCCAGCAGCCTGAGACAGGGATTCGACACCTTC. It translates to CASSLRQGFDTF.

The J gene is TRBJ2-3, the V gene TRBV27; TRBD1 matches 7 bases. CDR3 length: 12 residues. CDR1 is MNHEY, CDR2 SMNVEV, per germline (reference sequence). V lost 4 bases to trimming and J lost 8 bases; unmatched junction nucleotides: 3. In nucleotides, the CDR3 is TGTGCCAGCAGTTCGGACAGGACTACGCAGTATTTT. Protein product: CASSSDRTTQYF.

The chain combines TRBV11-2 with TRBJ1-2, with TRBD1 matching 10 bases. Trimming removed 5 bases from V and 6 bases from J; junction bases left unmatched: 12. CDR3 length: 16 amino acids. Germline CDR1 and CDR2: SGHAT and FQNNGV. CDR3 nucleotides: TGTGCCAGCAGCGCCCAAGGACAGGGGGGAATGAATGGCTACACCTTC. Its protein is CASSAQGQGGMNGYTF.

This clonotype came up many times. The V gene is TRBV29-1, the J gene TRBJ2-5; possible D gene TRBD1, 5 bases. Deletions cut 4 bases from V and 7 bases from J, with 22 bases between. Germline loops: CDR1 SQVTM, CDR2 ANQGSEA. The CDR3 length is 15 residues. Here the CDR3 DNA reads TGCAGCGTTGCCGGCAGGGCGGAATTAGGAGCGACCCAGTACTTC. Translating gives CSVAGRAELGATQYF.